A selection of T cell receptor beta chains follows, all from one sample in a study of post-analysis software for immune sequencing data. TCRdb recomputed calls from the PCR reads with MiXCR, one row per CDR3 protein. This table has fewer than 850,000 distinct CDR3 sequences, just under 30% appearing once. The sequencing input was blood. The receptors here all came from a girl aged 10-17 years with multiple sclerosis. Both conserved end residues are part of each CDR3. The D gene is left open where the match is weak. Size is omitted from some rows. Given values are once, few, many or a class for expanded clones.

TRBJ2-1 | TRBD2 | few | TRBV20-1 | TGCAGTGCGGTGGGACTAGCGGGAGCGGGCAATGAGCAGTTCTTC | CSAVGLAGAGNEQFF
TRBJ1-2 | TRBD1 | . | TRBV6-5 | TGTGCCAGCAGTTACTCCAACAGGGGCTATGGCTACACCTTC | CASSYSNRGYGYTF
TRBJ2-5 | . | few | TRBV5-1 | TGCGCCAGCAGCTTGGTTACGGTGCAGACCCAGTACTTC | CASSLVTVQTQYF
TRBJ2-7 | TRBD2 | few | TRBV29-1 | TGCAGCGCCTCCGCGGGGGGCTCCTACGAGCAGTACTTC | CSASAGGSYEQYF
TRBJ1-2 | . | . | TRBV5-6 | TGTGCCAGCAGCCGTCCTTGGGGTTATGGCTACACCTTC | CASSRPWGYGYTF
TRBJ1-6 | . | . | TRBV3-1 | TGTGCCAGCAGCCATCGGGGACCCCTCCACTTT | CASSHRGPLHF
TRBJ2-7 | TRBD1 | . | TRBV7-2 | TGTGCCGAGGGACAGGGGGCCTACGAGCAGTACTTC | CAEGQGAYEQYF
TRBJ2-1 | TRBD2 | many | TRBV9 | TGTGCCAGCAGCGTGGGTTCTCTAGCGGGAGGGTACAATGAGCAGTTCTTC | CASSVGSLAGGYNEQFF
TRBJ2-1 | . | many | TRBV29-1 | TGCAGCGTGGGGTCTAGTCGAAATGAGCAGTTCTTC | CSVGSSRNEQFF
TRBJ2-7 | . | . | TRBV27 | TGTGCCAGCAGCTATTCGATCCAAAGCTCCTACGAGCAGTACTTC | CASSYSIQSSYEQYF
TRBJ2-7 | . | . | TRBV5-1 | TGCGCCAGCAACTTGGGTTCTGCGAACGAGCAGTACTTC | CASNLGSANEQYF
TRBJ2-5 | . | few | TRBV2 | TGTGCCAGCAGTGAAGCGAGCACCTGGGGCGGTAAAGAGACCCAGTACTTC | CASSEASTWGGKETQYF
TRBJ1-6 | . | few | TRBV7-9 | TGTGCCAGCAGCCCCGGGTTTAATTCACCCCTCCACTTT | CASSPGFNSPLHF
TRBJ2-3 | TRBD2 | . | TRBV5-1 | TGCGCCAGCAGCTTGGCCTTCGGCGGGGGGGGAGATACGCAGTATTTT | CASSLAFGGGGDTQYF
TRBJ1-5 | . | few | TRBV20-1 | TGCAGTGCTAGTCGGCTTCGCCAGCCCCAGCATTTT | CSASRLRQPQHF
TRBJ1-6 | . | few | TRBV5-1 | TGCGCCAGCGGGACCATTAATTCACCCCTCCACTTT | CASGTINSPLHF